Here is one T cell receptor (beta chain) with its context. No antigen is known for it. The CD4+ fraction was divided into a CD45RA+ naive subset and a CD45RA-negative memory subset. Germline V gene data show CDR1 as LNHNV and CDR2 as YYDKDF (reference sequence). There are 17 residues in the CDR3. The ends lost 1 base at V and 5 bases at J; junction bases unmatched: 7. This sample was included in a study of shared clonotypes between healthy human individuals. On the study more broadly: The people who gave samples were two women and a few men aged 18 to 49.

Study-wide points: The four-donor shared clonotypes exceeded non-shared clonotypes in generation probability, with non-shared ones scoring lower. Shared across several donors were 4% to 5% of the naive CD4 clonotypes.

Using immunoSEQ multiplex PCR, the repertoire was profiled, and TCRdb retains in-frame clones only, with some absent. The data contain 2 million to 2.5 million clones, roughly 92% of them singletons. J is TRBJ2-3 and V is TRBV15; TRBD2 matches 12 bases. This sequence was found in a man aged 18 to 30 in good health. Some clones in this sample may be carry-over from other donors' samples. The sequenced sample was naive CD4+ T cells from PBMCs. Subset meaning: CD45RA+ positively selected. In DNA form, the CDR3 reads TGTGCCACCAGCAGAGCTCTAAGACTAGCGGGAGAAGATACGCAGTATTTT. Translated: CATSRALRLAGEDTQYF.